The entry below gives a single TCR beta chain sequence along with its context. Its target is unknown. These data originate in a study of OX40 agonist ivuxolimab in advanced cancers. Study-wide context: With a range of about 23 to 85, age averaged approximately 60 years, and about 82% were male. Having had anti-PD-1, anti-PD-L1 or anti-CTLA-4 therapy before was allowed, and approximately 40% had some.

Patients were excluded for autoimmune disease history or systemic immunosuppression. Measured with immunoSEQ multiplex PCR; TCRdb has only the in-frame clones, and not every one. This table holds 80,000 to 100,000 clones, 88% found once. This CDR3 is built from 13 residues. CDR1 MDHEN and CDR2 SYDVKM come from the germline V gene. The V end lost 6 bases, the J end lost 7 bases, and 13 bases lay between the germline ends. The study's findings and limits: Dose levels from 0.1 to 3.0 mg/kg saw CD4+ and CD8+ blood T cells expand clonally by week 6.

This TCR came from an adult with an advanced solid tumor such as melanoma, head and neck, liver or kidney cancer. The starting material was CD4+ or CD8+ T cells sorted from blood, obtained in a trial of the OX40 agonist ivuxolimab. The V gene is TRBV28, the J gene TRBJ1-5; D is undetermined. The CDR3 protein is CASSLGSRQPQHF. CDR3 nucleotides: TGTGCCAGCAGCCTAGGGTCGCGACAGCCCCAGCATTTT. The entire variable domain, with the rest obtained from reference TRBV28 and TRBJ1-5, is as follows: DVKVTQSSRYLVKRTGEKVFLECVQDMDHENMFWYRQDPGLGLRLIYFSYDVKMKEKGDIPEGYSVSREKKERFSLILESASTNQTSMYLCASSLGSRQPQHFGDGTRLSIL.